Listed below are T cell receptor beta chains from one sample, sequenced in a study of cytomegalovirus exposure and HLA in healthy donors. Sequencing was performed with immunoSEQ multiplex PCR; in TCRdb, only in-frame clones are kept and a portion is missing. In the table there are around 150,000 clones, about 80% of which are singletons. Material: PBMCs. These receptor sequences come from a man aged 30 to 45 in good health and CMV-seropositive. The CDR3 runs from the conserved cysteine through the conserved F or W. A D gene is named only where the DNA matches it firmly. Clone sizes are given selectively: once, few, many, or a class where the clone is expanded.

-	-	TRBV6-1	TRBJ1-6	CASSERGRGNSPLHF	TGTGCCAGCAGTGAAAGAGGGCGGGGTAATTCACCCCTCCACTTT
-	-	TRBV7-2	TRBJ1-3	CASSLARDILSGNTIYF	TGTGCCAGCAGCCTGGCCCGGGACATCCTCTCTGGAAACACCATATATTTT
-	-	TRBV10-3	TRBJ2-1	CATLAPGSYNEQFF	TGTGCCACCTTAGCACCCGGTTCCTACAATGAGCAGTTCTTC
TRBD1	-	TRBV6-5	TRBJ2-7	CASSYLGQQGAKEQYF	TGTGCCAGCAGTTACCTGGGGCAGCAGGGGGCAAAAGAGCAGTACTTC
-	-	TRBV30	TRBJ1-2	CAWSVGGGGYTF	TGTGCCTGGAGTGTCGGGGGGGGCGGCTACACCTTC
-	once	TRBV7-9	TRBJ2-3	CASSGLDGTDTQYF	TGTGCCAGCAGTGGACTCGATGGCACAGATACGCAGTATTTT
TRBD2	-	TRBV30	TRBJ2-2	CAWSVQTSVTGELFF	TGTGCCTGGAGTGTACAGACTAGCGTCACCGGGGAGCTGTTTTTT
-	-	TRBV10-1	TRBJ2-3	CASSESETPRSTDTQYF	TGCGCCAGCAGTGAGTCAGAGACTCCACGGAGCACAGATACGCAGTATTTT
TRBD2	-	TRBV27	TRBJ2-7	CASSLSGTSGYEQYF	TGTGCCAGCAGTTTATCCGGGACTAGCGGCTACGAGCAGTACTTC
TRBD1	-	TRBV11-2	TRBJ2-7	CASSLRQGDVNEQYF	TGTGCCAGCAGCTTAAGACAGGGTGATGTGAACGAGCAGTACTTC
TRBD1	-	TRBV6-1	TRBJ1-5	CASTQGAWDQPQHF	TGTGCCAGCACTCAGGGGGCGTGGGATCAGCCCCAGCATTTT
-	-	TRBV5-1	TRBJ1-5	CASSLGANQPQHF	TGCGCCAGCAGCTTGGGGGCGAATCAGCCCCAGCATTTT
-	-	TRBV5-1	TRBJ2-3	CASSLQGTDTQYF	TGCGCCAGCAGCTTACAGGGTACAGATACGCAGTATTTT
-	-	TRBV9	TRBJ2-7	CASSPRTSSYEQYF	TGTGCCAGCAGCCCAAGGACAAGCTCCTACGAGCAGTACTTC
-	-	TRBV9	TRBJ2-4	CASRREAVNKNIQYF	TGTGCCAGCAGGAGGGAGGCGGTTAACAAAAACATTCAGTACTTC
TRBD1	-	TRBV5-1	TRBJ1-4	CASSLVGQGAEKLFF	TGCGCCAGCAGCTTGGTCGGACAGGGGGCTGAAAAACTGTTTTTT
TRBD1	-	TRBV7-8	TRBJ2-7	CASSLDRGDYEQYF	TGTGCCAGCAGCCTGGACAGGGGAGACTACGAGCAGTACTTC
-	-	TRBV7-2	TRBJ1-1	CASARQGMNTEAFF	TGTGCCAGCGCTAGGCAGGGAATGAACACTGAAGCTTTCTTT
TRBD1	-	TRBV7-9	TRBJ1-1	CSSSPGTGAENTEAFF	TGTTCCAGCAGTCCCGGGACAGGGGCGGAGAACACTGAAGCTTTCTTT
-	-	TRBV18	TRBJ1-5	CASSPLGGNQPQHF	TGTGCCAGCTCACCCCTAGGGGGCAATCAGCCCCAGCATTTT
-	-	TRBV19	TRBJ1-5	CASRLPGGNNQPQHF	TGTGCCAGTAGACTTCCGGGGGGCAACAATCAGCCCCAGCATTTT
-	few	TRBV6-1	TRBJ1-4	CASRNGANEKLFF	TGTGCCAGCAGGAATGGAGCTAATGAAAAACTGTTTTTT